The clone carrying this T cell receptor (beta chain) was seen more than once but under ten times. What it recognizes is unknown. This entry belongs to a study of response to subunit inactivated influenza vaccine. Study-wide results and limits: Only a handful of new T cells, the authors suggested, are recruited with each seasonal influenza vaccination.

In TCRdb, the RT-PCR reads were re-called with MiXCR into one record per CDR3 protein. The sample carries hundreds of thousands of distinct CDR3 sequences, about a sixth recorded once. This CDR3 has 15 amino acids. V lost 4 bases to trimming and J lost 12 bases; unmatched junction nucleotides: 11. Germline V gives CDR1 SEHNR, CDR2 FQNEAQ (reference sequence). The genes are TRBV7-9 and TRBJ1-4; 10 bases are a match to TRBD1. Sample: PBMCs from blood, taken approximately 13 days after vaccination. The sequence was obtained from a man aged 50 to 59 who received an inactivated influenza vaccine. CDR3 protein: CASSSRTGGGAELFF. CDR3 nucleotides: TGTGCCAGCAGCTCCAGGACAGGGGGGGGAGCGGAACTGTTTTTT.